This T cell receptor (beta chain) was sequenced for a study of blood T cell repertoires in COVID-19. Background on the study: The origin of the acute and convalescent COVID-19 samples was the United States, Italy and Spain.

Trimming took 2 bases from V and 8 from J; bases not matched to a gene: 7. The CDR3 covers 17 residues. The germline V gene encodes CDR1 KGHSH and CDR2 LQKENI. Per the original data handling: Estimation of nucleated cell counts was performed using reference gene primer amplification. This table comes from immunoSEQ multiplex PCR, and its TCRdb copy is limited to in-frame clones, with some not included. V, J and clone size were drawn from that table, and D and trimming were deduced from the DNA. The profile shows approximately 85,000 clones, around 81% of them singletons. Source material: peripheral blood. The rearrangement links TRBV18 to TRBJ2-1; 15 positions match TRBD2. This sequence was found in a woman between 65 and 79 years old with active or convalescent COVID-19. CDR3 coding DNA: TGTGCCAGCTCACCATTAGGACTAGCGGGGGGGCCGCATGAGCAGTTCTTC. Its translation: CASSPLGLAGGPHEQFF.